The 26 T cell receptor beta chains below come from one sample, sequenced in a study of early T cells in non-severe SARS-CoV-2 infection. TCRdb reanalysed the 5' RACE reads using MiXCR and keeps one entry per CDR3 protein. The sample contains 50,000 to 65,000 distinct CDR3 sequences, more than 9% of which appear only once. Sequenced: whole blood. The receptors were sampled from an adult who was a healthcare worker with PCR-confirmed SARS-CoV-2 infection or an uninfected control (not recorded which).

This clonotype was counted many times. V is TRBV20-1 and J is TRBJ1-1; TRBD1 matches at 9 bases. This CDR3 has 15 residues. Losses at the gene ends were 5 bases for V and 1 base for J; bases not matched to a gene: 8. Per the germline V gene, CDR1 is DFQATT and CDR2 is SNEGSKA (reference sequence). CDR3 region: CSAQTGGGRNTEAFF. Written as DNA, the CDR3 is TGCAGTGCTCAAACAGGGGGCGGGAGGAACACTGAAGCTTTCTTT.

The V gene is TRBV7-6, the J gene TRBJ2-2; 10 positions agree with TRBD2. Per germline, CDR1 SGHVS and CDR2 FNYEAQ. Losses at the gene ends were 2 bases for V and 4 bases for J; bases not matched to a gene: 1. The CDR3 consists of 15 residues. The CDR3 DNA follows: TGTGCCAGCAGCTTAATAGCGGGGGGCACCGGGGAGCTGTTTTTT. It codes for CASSLIAGGTGELFF.

This clonotype has a handful of counts. A single base separates this from a much larger clone, so it may be a read error. This rearrangement joins TRBV7-2 to TRBJ1-5, with D perhaps matching TRBD1 (5 bases). Trimming shortened V by 3 bases and J by 5 bases, and 8 bases separated the two germline ends. Germline CDR1 SGHTA, CDR2 FQGNSA. The CDR3 is 13 residues long. The CDR3 DNA follows: TGTGCCAGCAGCTTGGGGGTAGATCAGCCCCAGCATTTT. This codes for CASSLGVDQPQHF.

This clonotype was recorded many times. This chain links TRBV11-2 with TRBJ2-7; D tentatively reads TRBD1 or TRBD2 (5 bases each). Trimming left V 3 bases short and J 2 bases short, with 11 bases between. The length of the CDR3 is 14 residues. Per germline, CDR1 SGHAT and CDR2 FQNNGV. CDR3 sequence (DNA): TGTGCCAGCAGCTTCCTACGGGGCCCCTACGAGCAGTACTTC. It codes for CASSFLRGPYEQYF.

There are many counts of this clonotype. As DNA, the CDR3 is TGTGCCAGTACGCCGCGACAGGGGGCTTATGGGGCCAACGTCCTGACTTTC. Protein: CASTPRQGAYGANVLTF. This chain joins TRBV19 and TRBJ2-6; TRBD1 aligns across 10 bases. Per germline, CDR1 LNHDA and CDR2 SQIVND (reference sequence). With V trimmed by 7 bases and J by 3 bases, 9 bases remained unmatched. The length of the CDR3 is 17 residues.

In its sample, this clonotype was seen many times. This chain joins TRBV7-2 and TRBJ1-4; D gene uncertain. This CDR3 is built from 12 residues. The V end lost 5 bases, the J end lost 7 bases, and 8 bases lay between the germline ends. Germline V gene sequence: CDR1 SGHTA, CDR2 FQGNSA. The CDR3 region is CASSLRSEKLFF. For the CDR3, the DNA is TGTGCCAGCAGCCTGAGGAGTGAAAAACTGTTTTTT.

This chain links TRBV6-2 or TRBV6-3 with TRBJ2-7; 13 bases are a match to TRBD2. Germline V gene lookup returns CDR1 MNHEY and CDR2 SVGEGT. This CDR3 is 20 amino acids long. V dropped 0 bases and J dropped 3; count of bases not matched to a gene: 14. The CDR3 DNA sequence: TGTGCCAGCAGTTACTCTCTGGGACTAGCGGGATCCATCGCGAACTACGAGCAGTACTTC. Residues: CASSYSLGLAGSIANYEQYF.

This clonotype was observed at least ten times. This chain joins TRBV6-6 and TRBJ1-4; D is unresolved. V was pared by 0 bases and J by 0 bases, with 8 bases between. Germline lookup yields CDR1 MNHNY and CDR2 SVGAGI (reference sequence). This CDR3 is 16 amino acids long. The CDR3 loop is CASSYSHVATNEKLFF. Here the CDR3 DNA reads TGTGCCAGCAGTTACTCGCATGTCGCAACTAATGAAAAACTGTTTTTT.

The chain carries TRBV4-1 and TRBJ2-7, with TRBD1 as a possible D gene (6 bases). Germline CDR1 and CDR2: MGHRA and YSYEKL. The ends were cut back, 1 base at V and 3 bases at J, with 10 bases in the middle. The CDR3 runs to 14 residues. CDR3 sequence (DNA): TGCGCCAGCAGCCAAGTTACAGGGTACTACGAGCAGTACTTC. As protein: CASSQVTGYYEQYF.

The V and J genes are TRBV5-1 and TRBJ2-3, with D unclear. The V gene lost 6 bases and the J gene lost 0 bases, with 11 bases spanning the gap. The CDR3 consists of 14 residues. CDR1 SGHRS and CDR2 YFSETQ come from the germline V gene. The CDR3 spells CASIPGGSTDTQYF. The CDR3, as DNA: TGCGCCAGCATCCCGGGTGGGAGCACAGATACGCAGTATTTT.

There are many counts of this clonotype. CDR3 residues: CASSKVLTSTYEQYF. The CDR3 region has the DNA TGTGCCAGCAGCAAAGTTTTGACTTCGACTTACGAGCAGTACTTC. This chain uses TRBV21-1 with TRBJ2-7. TRBV21-1 is assigned pseudogene status. There are 15 residues in the CDR3.

This clonotype occurred a few times. The chain uses TRBV9 and TRBJ1-1, with unresolved D. Per germline, CDR1 SGDLS and CDR2 YYNGEE. This CDR3 contains 14 residues. The V and J ends lost 0 bases and 1 base respectively, with 7 bases between them. CDR3: CASSVDRRNTEAFF. The DNA of the CDR3 is TGTGCCAGCAGCGTAGACAGAAGGAACACTGAAGCTTTCTTT.

This clonotype was counted many times. The chain has TRBV5-1 and TRBJ2-3, with D possibly matching TRBD1 (5 bases). The germline V and J ends were trimmed by 0 bases and 2 bases, with 7 bases remaining between them. Germline V gene lookup returns CDR1 SGHRS and CDR2 YFSETQ. This CDR3 is 14 amino acids long. CDR3 sequence: CASSLAGHTDTQYF. CDR3 bases: TGCGCCAGCAGCTTGGCAGGACACACAGATACGCAGTATTTT.

The rearrangement links TRBV24-1 to TRBJ2-5; TRBD2 is a possible D gene (5 bases). Trimming pared 3 bases from V and 4 bases from J, leaving 14 bases between. Germline assignment: CDR1 KGHDR and CDR2 SFDVKD. The CDR3 has 15 amino acids. The CDR3 sequence is CATSDPRRTGETQYF. As DNA, the CDR3 is TGTGCCACCAGTGATCCACGGAGGACGGGAGAGACCCAGTACTTC.

This clonotype was seen many times. The genes are TRBV20-1 and TRBJ2-1; 12 bases line up with TRBD2. Looked up from germline, CDR1 is DFQATT and CDR2 is SNEGSKA (reference sequence). Trimming at V came to 1 base and at J to 8 bases, leaving 6 bases not matched to a gene. This CDR3 region has 15 residues. CDR3: CSARVTSGGRYEQFF. The CDR3 DNA reads as TGCAGTGCTAGAGTTACTAGCGGGGGGCGGTATGAGCAGTTCTTC.

This clonotype was picked up many times. The gene calls are TRBV20-1 and TRBJ2-5, with D tentatively TRBD1 or TRBD2 (5 bases each). The germline gives CDR1 DFQATT, CDR2 SNEGSKA (reference sequence). The CDR3 has 16 amino acids. The ends were cut back, 6 bases at V and 0 bases at J, with 20 bases in the middle. The CDR3 region has the DNA TGCAGTGCCCCGTGGGGCGTCCGGGGCCACCAAGAGACCCAGTACTTC. Translated, it gives CSAPWGVRGHQETQYF.

This clonotype was found a few times. V usage is TRBV5-1 and J usage is TRBJ1-2, with unresolved D. The CDR3 spans 15 residues. Germline assignment: CDR1 SGHRS and CDR2 YFSETQ. V gave up 1 base and J gave up 1 base, with 11 bases separating them. As DNA, the CDR3 is TGCGCCAGCAGCTTGCGTTATGGGAGTAACTATGGCTACACCTTC. It specifies CASSLRYGSNYGYTF.

This clonotype was detected ten times or more. V gene TRBV7-9 combines with J gene TRBJ1-4, with no clear D. CDR1 SEHNR and CDR2 FQNEAQ come from the germline V gene (reference sequence). Trimming took 1 base from V and 11 from J, leaving 17 bases between them. The CDR3 length is 15 residues. The CDR3 coding sequence is TGTGCCAGCAGCTTAGGTGCGGCGGAGAATGGGAAACTGTTTTTT. It specifies CASSLGAAENGKLFF.

This clonotype was recorded many times. This sequence joins TRBV9 and TRBJ1-4, with D unclear. This CDR3 comprises 13 residues. The V end lost 0 bases, the J end lost 8 bases, and 8 bases lay between the germline ends. CDR1 and CDR2 (germline): SGDLS, YYNGEE. As DNA, the CDR3 is TGTGCCAGCAGCGTAGGCGGAGGGGAAAAACTGTTTTTT. It yields the protein CASSVGGGEKLFF.

This clonotype was seen repeatedly, ten times or more. V and J are TRBV19 and TRBJ2-1; 13 nucleotides line up with TRBD2. This CDR3 has 15 residues. Germline loops: CDR1 LNHDA, CDR2 SQIVND (reference sequence). V gave up 5 bases and J gave up 7 bases; unmatched junction bases: 5. The CDR3 here is CASSRTSGSLNEQFF. CDR3 bases: TGTGCCAGTAGTCGGACTAGCGGGAGCTTAAATGAGCAGTTCTTC. The variable domain in full, completed from reference TRBV19 and TRBJ2-1, reads DGGITQSPKYLFRKEGQNVTLSCEQNLNHDAMYWYRQDPGQGLRLIYYSQIVNDFQKGDIAEGYSVSREKKESFPLTVTSAQKNPTAFYLCASSRTSGSLNEQFFGPGTRLTVL.

This clonotype showed up many times. No DNA is shown, since the ends of the CDR3 on it are uncertain; the CDR3 is the one TCRdb lists. V and J are TRBV19 and TRBJ2-3; the D call in the table, TRBD1, was not verified against the DNA. With termini counted, the CDR3 has 18 amino acids. Looked up from germline, CDR1 is LNHDA and CDR2 is SQIVND (reference sequence). CDR3 residues: CASSILAPPGGGTDTQYF.

This clonotype was seen at least ten times. The chain uses TRBV29-1 and TRBJ2-2, with unresolved D. The CDR3 has 12 amino acids. Germline assignment: CDR1 SQVTM and CDR2 ANQGSEA. Trimming stripped 7 bases from V and 6 bases from J, with 12 bases between. CDR3 in amino acids: CSADLGAGELFF. In DNA, the CDR3 is TGCAGCGCTGACCTGGGTGCCGGGGAGCTGTTTTTT.

This clonotype was observed at least ten times. The chain recombines TRBV10-1 with TRBJ1-2; 10 bases are a match to TRBD1. The CDR3 totals 16 residues. Germline values: CDR1 WNHNN, CDR2 SYGVQD (reference sequence). J lost 4 bases, V lost 3 bases, and 8 bases had no gene match. For the CDR3, the DNA is TGCGCCAGCAGTGACCAGACAGGGGGCGATATCTATGGCTACACCTTC. It specifies CASSDQTGGDIYGYTF.

This clonotype was seen many times. The chain is built from TRBV14 and TRBJ2-7; D may be TRBD2 (5 bases). V lost 0 bases to trimming and J lost 7 bases, with 10 bases between them. The CDR3 sequence is 13 residues long. The germline CDR1 and CDR2 sequences are SGHDN and FVKESK. CDR3 nucleotides: TGTGCCAGCAGCCAAGATGTCAGCGGAGAGCAGTACTTC. This sequence encodes CASSQDVSGEQYF.

Ten or more counts support this clonotype. The chain combines TRBV5-4 with TRBJ2-6; D ambiguous. The V end lost 2 bases, the J end lost 4 bases, and 7 bases lay between the germline ends. In germline, CDR1 is SGHNT, CDR2 YYREEE (reference sequence). The CDR3 is made up of 14 amino acids. DNA of the CDR3: TGTGCCAGCAGCTTCGTTGCGGGGGCCAACGTCCTGACTTTC. Translated, it gives CASSFVAGANVLTF.

The CDR3 DNA reads as TGTGCCAGCAGTTATACGGGGGCCAATCAGCCCCAGCATTTT. Amino acid sequence: CASSYTGANQPQHF. The chain has TRBV11-2 and TRBJ1-5; TRBD1 might be the D (6 bases). The germline V gene encodes CDR1 SGHAT and CDR2 FQNNGV. Trimming shortened V by 6 bases and J by 3 bases, and 12 bases separated the two germline ends. The CDR3 loop spans 14 amino acids.